Each of the 17 T cell receptor beta chains below was sequenced from the same sample in a study of blood T cell repertoires in COVID-19. Using immunoSEQ multiplex PCR, the repertoire was profiled, and TCRdb retains in-frame clones only, with some absent. Among under 350,000 clones, roughly 85% were seen once, and the ten largest hold approximately 4.4%. The sample taken for sequencing was PBMCs or T cells enriched from blood (not recorded which). The origin of the receptors is a woman in her forties with acute COVID-19.

The sample holds a few counts of this clone. The chain has TRBV7-7 and TRBJ2-3, with TRBD2 identical over 8 bases. V trimming: 2 bases; J trimming: 4 bases; junction bases outside the gene matches: 5. Germline V gene sequence: CDR1 SSHAT, CDR2 FNYEAQ (reference sequence). CDR3 size: 15 residues. CDR3 residues: CASSLIGGDADTQYF. The CDR3 DNA reads TGTGCCAGCAGCTTAATCGGGGGGGACGCAGATACGCAGTATTTT.

The rearrangement joins TRBV4-1 to TRBJ1-2, with D unclear. The CDR3 extends over 13 amino acids. V lost 2 bases to trimming and J lost 1 base, with 5 bases between them. Germline lookup yields CDR1 MGHRA and CDR2 YSYEKL. The CDR3 region has the DNA TGCGCCAGCAGCCAACAAATTAACTATGGCTACACCTTC. Its protein product is CASSQQINYGYTF.

This sequence joins TRBV6-5 and TRBJ1-1; no firm D call. V was clipped by 0 bases and J by 1 base, with 6 bases between them. The CDR3 is 14 residues long. CDR1 is MNHEY, CDR2 SVGAGI, per germline. The CDR3 DNA is TGTGCCAGCAGTTACTCGGAGGGGAACACTGAAGCTTTCTTT. This translates into CASSYSEGNTEAFF.

The chain couples TRBV7-9 to TRBJ2-7; possible D gene TRBD1, 5 bases. The CDR3 consists of 14 residues. V was trimmed by 5 bases and J by 4 bases, leaving 15 bases between them. Germline lookup yields CDR1 SEHNR and CDR2 FQNEAQ (reference sequence). The CDR3 loop reads CASSPGFSGYEQYF. CDR3 nucleotide sequence: TGTGCCAGCAGCCCAGGGTTTTCAGGTTACGAGCAGTACTTC.

The gene calls are TRBV20-1 and TRBJ2-1, with 12 bases lining up with TRBD2. Germline V CDR1 and CDR2: DFQATT, SNEGSKA (reference sequence). Trimming at V came to 3 bases and at J to 0 bases, leaving 9 bases not matched to a gene. The CDR3 length is 18 residues. The CDR3 sequence is CSASSLAGGLASYNEQFF. The DNA for the CDR3 is TGCAGTGCTAGTAGTCTAGCGGGGGGGCTCGCCTCCTACAATGAGCAGTTCTTC.

The rearrangement uses TRBV18 and TRBJ2-3; 8 nucleotides line up with TRBD2. The CDR3 has 15 residues. V dropped 3 bases and J dropped 3; count of bases not matched to a gene: 5. Germline lookup yields CDR1 KGHSH and CDR2 LQKENI. CDR3 DNA sequence: TGTGCCAGCTCACCCCAGGGCGGGGGGACAGATACGCAGTATTTT. Translation gives CASSPQGGGTDTQYF.

V and J are TRBV27 and TRBJ1-1; tentative D call: TRBD1 (6 bases). The CDR3 is 14 residues long. V was pared by 2 bases and J by 2 bases, with 9 bases between. Germline loops: CDR1 MNHEY, CDR2 SMNVEV (reference sequence). CDR3 nucleotides: TGTGCCAGCAGTTTAGGACAGAAAAACACTGAAGCTTTCTTT. This encodes CASSLGQKNTEAFF.

This CDR3 reads CASGLTKGTTNEKLFF. The CDR3 nucleotides read TGTGCTAGTGGTCTAACCAAGGGGACAACTAATGAAAAACTGTTTTTT. The rearrangement uses TRBV12-5 and TRBJ1-4; a weak D match, TRBD1 (5 bases). The CDR3 runs 16 residues. V lost 5 bases, J lost 0 bases, and 13 bases lay in between. Germline V CDR1 and CDR2: LGHNT, FRNRAP.

The chain is built from TRBV11-2 and TRBJ2-3; 11 nucleotides agree with TRBD2. J gave up 0 bases and V 6 bases, and 14 bases lay outside the gene matches. Germline CDR1 is SGHAT and CDR2 is FQNNGV. CDR3 length: 19 residues. The CDR3 spells CASRLRWLAGGPSTDTQYF. CDR3 DNA sequence: TGTGCCAGCAGACTAAGGTGGCTAGCGGGAGGTCCTAGCACAGATACGCAGTATTTT.

This clone has just one count. This rearrangement joins TRBV2 to TRBJ1-2; tentatively, D is TRBD1 (5 bases). The CDR3 consists of 14 residues. V lost 7 bases and J lost 0, with 12 bases in between. Per the germline V gene, CDR1 is SNHLY and CDR2 is FYNNEI. The CDR3 protein is CASKTDTSNYGYTF. The DNA for the CDR3 is TGTGCCAGCAAAACGGACACCTCTAACTATGGCTACACCTTC. The variable domain in full, with the rest retrieved from reference TRBV2 and TRBJ1-2, is EPEVTQTPSHQVTQMGQEVILRCVPISNHLYFYWYRQILGQKVEFLVSFYNNEISEKSEIFDDQFSVERPDGSNFTLKIRSTKLEDSAMYFCASKTDTSNYGYTFGSGTRLTVV.

This chain links TRBV29-1 with TRBJ2-1; 8 nucleotides align to TRBD2. The CDR3 is 16 amino acids. CDR1 SQVTM and CDR2 ANQGSEA come from the germline V gene. V dropped 3 bases and J dropped 2; count of bases not matched to a gene: 9. The CDR3 DNA follows: TGCAGCGTTGATAAGGGGTTAGCGGGGACCTACAATGAGCAGTTCTTC. This codes for CSVDKGLAGTYNEQFF.

The chain uses TRBV5-4 and TRBJ2-3, with TRBD2 identical over 9 bases. The CDR3 covers 15 residues. The junction had 5 bases not matched to a gene; V was cut back by 5 bases and J by 1 base. Germline-derived CDR1 and CDR2 are SGHNT and YYREEE (reference sequence). The CDR3 protein is CASRLAGSRTDTQYF. In nucleotides, the CDR3 is TGTGCCAGCAGGCTAGCGGGATCCCGCACAGATACGCAGTATTTT.

The chain carries TRBV2 and TRBJ1-1, with D possibly TRBD1 on 6 matching bases. This CDR3 spans 14 amino acids. Germline CDR1 SNHLY, CDR2 FYNNEI. V lost 7 bases, J lost 4 bases, and 16 bases lay in between. CDR3 sequence (DNA): TGTGCCAGCATTTCGAACAGGGTAAGCACTGAAGCTTTCTTT. This codes for CASISNRVSTEAFF.

The V gene is TRBV6-2 or TRBV6-3, the J gene TRBJ1-5; 8 bases fit TRBD1. V was clipped by 6 bases and J by 6 bases; unmatched bases: 7. CDR1 is MNHEY, CDR2 SVGEGT, per germline. The CDR3 runs 14 residues. CDR3 DNA sequence: TGTGCCAGCAGCGGTACAGGGGGAAGTCAGCCCCAGCATTTT. Residues: CASSGTGGSQPQHF.

Details on this clone: The same CDR3 can be traced to other DNA sequences in this sample. The V gene is TRBV11-2, the J gene TRBJ1-6; D remains unclear. The CDR3 totals 14 residues. V lost 0 bases and J 7 bases, leaving 7 bases between the germline ends. Germline assignment: CDR1 SGHAT and CDR2 FQNNGV. The CDR3 region has the DNA TGTGCCAGCAGCTTAGACCGGTTAAATTCACCCCTCCACTTT. Residues: CASSLDRLNSPLHF.

The chain links TRBV14 to TRBJ2-3; unclear D gene. The CDR3 extends over 16 amino acids. The germline CDR1 and CDR2 sequences are SGHDN and FVKESK. V shed 3 bases and J shed 3 bases, with 16 bases lying between them. DNA for the CDR3: TGTGCCAGCAGCCACCCCCTGGGCCGAAGGACAGATACGCAGTATTTT. Amino acid sequence: CASSHPLGRRTDTQYF.

The rearrangement uses TRBV19 and TRBJ1-5; no firm D call. V was shortened by 1 base and J by 2 bases, with 9 bases between the two germline ends. Germline-derived CDR1 and CDR2 are LNHDA and SQIVND (reference sequence). The CDR3 runs to 15 residues. In nucleotides, the CDR3 is TGTGCCAGTAGTATAGGGGAGTCCGGCAATCAGCCCCAGCATTTT. Its protein product is CASSIGESGNQPQHF.